This T cell receptor beta chain originates from a study of beta chain features in type 1 diabetes. About the research overall: Cells sorted and examined across all samples totaled 107,917,701.

Via the markers CD45RO/CCR7/CD25/CD127/CD95/CD27, stem cell-like memory, regulatory, central memory and naive CD4+ cells were sorted. V gave up 4 bases and J gave up 3 bases; unmatched junction bases: 5. The CDR3 is 14 amino acids. Looked up from germline, CDR1 is SGHRS and CDR2 is YFSETQ. About this clone: Other nucleotide sequences from this sample produce the same CDR3.

Isolated RNA was reverse transcribed in full, so expressed TCRB transcripts were sequenced. TCRdb's table, derived via immunoSEQ multiplex PCR, lists solely in-frame clones and lacks some. The sample carries about 350,000 clones, around a fifth recorded once. The rearrangement joins TRBV5-1 to TRBJ1-1; 8 bases are a match to TRBD1. Sequenced input: naive CD4+ T cells from blood. This receptor was taken from a woman between 18 and 30 years old in good health. In nucleotides, the CDR3 is TGCGCCAGCAGCCCGACAGGGGCCGACACTGAAGCTTTCTTT. Protein: CASSPTGADTEAFF.